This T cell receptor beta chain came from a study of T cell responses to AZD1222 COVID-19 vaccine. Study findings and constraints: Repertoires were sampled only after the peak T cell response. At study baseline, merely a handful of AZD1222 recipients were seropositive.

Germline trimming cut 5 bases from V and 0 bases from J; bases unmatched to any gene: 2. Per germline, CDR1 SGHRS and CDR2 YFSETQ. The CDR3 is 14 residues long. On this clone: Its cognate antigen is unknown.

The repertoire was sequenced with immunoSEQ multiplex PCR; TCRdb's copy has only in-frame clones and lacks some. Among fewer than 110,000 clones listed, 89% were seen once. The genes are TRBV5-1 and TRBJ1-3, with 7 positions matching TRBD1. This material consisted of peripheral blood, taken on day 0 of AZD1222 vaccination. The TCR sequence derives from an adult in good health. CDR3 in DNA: TGCGCCAGCAGATGGGACAGCTCTGGAAACACCATATATTTT. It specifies CASRWDSSGNTIYF.